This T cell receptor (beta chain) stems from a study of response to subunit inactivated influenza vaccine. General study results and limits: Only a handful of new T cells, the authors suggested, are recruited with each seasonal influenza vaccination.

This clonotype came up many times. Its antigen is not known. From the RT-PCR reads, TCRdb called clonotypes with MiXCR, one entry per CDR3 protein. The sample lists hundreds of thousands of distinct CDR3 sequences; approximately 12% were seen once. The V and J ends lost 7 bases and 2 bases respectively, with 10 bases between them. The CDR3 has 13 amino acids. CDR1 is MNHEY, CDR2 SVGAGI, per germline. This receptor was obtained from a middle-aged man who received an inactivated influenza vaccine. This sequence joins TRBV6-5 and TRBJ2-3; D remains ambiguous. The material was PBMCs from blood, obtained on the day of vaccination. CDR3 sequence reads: CASITAYTDTQYF. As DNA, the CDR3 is TGTGCCAGCATTACGGCCTACACAGATACGCAGTATTTT.